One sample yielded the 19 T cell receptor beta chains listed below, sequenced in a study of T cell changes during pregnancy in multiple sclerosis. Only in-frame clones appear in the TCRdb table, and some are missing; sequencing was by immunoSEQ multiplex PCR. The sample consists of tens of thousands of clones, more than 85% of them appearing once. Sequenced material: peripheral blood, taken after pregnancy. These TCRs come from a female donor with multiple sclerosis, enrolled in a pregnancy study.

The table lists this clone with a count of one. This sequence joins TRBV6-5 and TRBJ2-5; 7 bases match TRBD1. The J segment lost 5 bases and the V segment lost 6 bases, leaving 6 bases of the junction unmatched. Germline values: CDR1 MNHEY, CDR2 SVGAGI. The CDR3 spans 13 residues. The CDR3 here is CASRKTGQETQYF. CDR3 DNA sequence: TGTGCCAGCAGAAAGACAGGGCAGGAGACCCAGTACTTC.

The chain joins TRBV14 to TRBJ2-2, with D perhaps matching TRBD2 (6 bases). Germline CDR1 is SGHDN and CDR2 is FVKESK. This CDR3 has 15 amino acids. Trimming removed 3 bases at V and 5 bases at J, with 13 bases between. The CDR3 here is CASSQVQGGTGELFF. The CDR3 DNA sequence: TGTGCCAGCAGCCAGGTCCAGGGAGGAACCGGGGAGCTGTTTTTT.

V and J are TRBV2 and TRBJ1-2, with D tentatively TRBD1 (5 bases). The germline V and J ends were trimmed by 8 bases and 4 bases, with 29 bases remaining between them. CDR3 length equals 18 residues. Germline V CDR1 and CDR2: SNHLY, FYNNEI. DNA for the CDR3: TGTGCCAGCGGGGGGTGGGGGTCTCCCGTCTCATCAGTCTATGGCTACACCTTC. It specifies CASGGWGSPVSSVYGYTF.

CDR3 bases: TGTGCCAGCAGCCAGGGGGCACAGGGGTATGAAAAACTGTTTTTT. Its translation: CASSQGAQGYEKLFF. The gene calls are TRBV5-4 and TRBJ1-4; TRBD1 matches at 8 bases. V lost 4 bases, J lost 6 bases, and 8 bases stayed unmatched. Germline loops: CDR1 SGHNT, CDR2 YYREEE (reference sequence). CDR3 size: 15 residues.

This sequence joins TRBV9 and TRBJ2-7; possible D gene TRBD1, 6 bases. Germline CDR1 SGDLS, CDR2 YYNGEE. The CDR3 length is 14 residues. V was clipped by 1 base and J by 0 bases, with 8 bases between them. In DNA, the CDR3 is TGTGCCAGCAGCGTAAGGGGGTCCTCCTACGAGCAGTACTTC. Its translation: CASSVRGSSYEQYF. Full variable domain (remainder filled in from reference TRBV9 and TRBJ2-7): DSGVTQTPKHLITATGQRVTLRCSPRSGDLSVYWYQQSLDQGLQFLIQYYNGEERAKGNILERFSAQQFPDLHSELNLSSLELGDSALYFCASSVRGSSYEQYFGPGTRLTVT.

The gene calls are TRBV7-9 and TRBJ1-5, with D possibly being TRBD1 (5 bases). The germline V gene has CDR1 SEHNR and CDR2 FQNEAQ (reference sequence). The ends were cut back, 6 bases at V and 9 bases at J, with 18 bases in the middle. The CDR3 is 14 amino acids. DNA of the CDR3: TGTGCCAGCAGTTCGGGGGGGGTAATCATGCCCCAGCATTTT. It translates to CASSSGGVIMPQHF.

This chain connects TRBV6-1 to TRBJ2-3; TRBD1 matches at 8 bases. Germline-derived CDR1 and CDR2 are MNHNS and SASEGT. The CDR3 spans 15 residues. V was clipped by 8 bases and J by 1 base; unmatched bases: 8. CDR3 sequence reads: CASCSSGGGTDTQYF. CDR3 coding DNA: TGTGCCAGCTGTTCTTCAGGGGGCGGCACAGATACGCAGTATTTT.

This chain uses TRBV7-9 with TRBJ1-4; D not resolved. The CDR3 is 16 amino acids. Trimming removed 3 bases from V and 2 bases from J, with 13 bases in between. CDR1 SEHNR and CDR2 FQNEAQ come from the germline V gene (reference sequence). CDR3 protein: CASSFFGGSTNEKLFF. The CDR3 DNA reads TGTGCCAGCAGCTTTTTCGGCGGTTCCACTAATGAAAAACTGTTTTTT.

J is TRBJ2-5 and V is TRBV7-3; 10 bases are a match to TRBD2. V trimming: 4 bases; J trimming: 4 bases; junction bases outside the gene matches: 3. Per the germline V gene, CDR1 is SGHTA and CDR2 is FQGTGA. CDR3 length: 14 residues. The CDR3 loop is CASSSSGGVETQYF. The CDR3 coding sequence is TGTGCCAGCAGCTCCAGCGGGGGGGTAGAGACCCAGTACTTC.

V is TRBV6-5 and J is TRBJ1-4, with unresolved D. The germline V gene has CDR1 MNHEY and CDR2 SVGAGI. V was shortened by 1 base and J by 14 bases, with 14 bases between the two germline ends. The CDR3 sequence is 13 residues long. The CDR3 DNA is TGTGCCAGCAGTTACTACAAGGGAAGCGGGCTGTTTTTT. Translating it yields CASSYYKGSGLFF.

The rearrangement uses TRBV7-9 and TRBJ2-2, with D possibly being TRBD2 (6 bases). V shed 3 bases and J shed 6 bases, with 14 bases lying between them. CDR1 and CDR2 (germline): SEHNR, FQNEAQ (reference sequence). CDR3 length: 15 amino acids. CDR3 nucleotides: TGTGCCAGCAGCTTGACTCGGGGGTTGGCCGGGGAGCTGTTTTTT. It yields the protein CASSLTRGLAGELFF.

CDR3 loop: CASSLLLAGYGYTF. The CDR3, as DNA: TGTGCCAGCAGTTTATTACTTGCAGGCTATGGCTACACCTTC. This chain uses TRBV28 with TRBJ1-2; D remains ambiguous. Per the germline V gene, CDR1 is MDHEN and CDR2 is SYDVKM. CDR3 size: 14 residues. The germline V and J ends were trimmed by 1 base and 4 bases, with 10 bases remaining between them.

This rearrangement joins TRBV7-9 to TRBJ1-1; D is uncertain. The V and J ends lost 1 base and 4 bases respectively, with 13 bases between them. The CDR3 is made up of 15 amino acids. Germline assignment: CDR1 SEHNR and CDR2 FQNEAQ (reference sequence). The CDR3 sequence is CASSLGAGVPTEAFF. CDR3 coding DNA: TGTGCCAGCAGCTTAGGTGCAGGCGTCCCCACTGAAGCTTTCTTT.

CDR3 in amino acids: CASSLVYPGRDTEAFF. The CDR3, as DNA: TGTGCCAGCAGCTTAGTCTATCCAGGGAGGGATACTGAAGCTTTCTTT. The J gene is TRBJ1-1, the V gene TRBV7-2; tentatively, D is TRBD1 (5 bases). This CDR3 comprises 16 residues. V shed 1 base and J shed 5 bases, with 17 bases lying between them. CDR1 and CDR2 (germline): SGHTA, FQGNSA.

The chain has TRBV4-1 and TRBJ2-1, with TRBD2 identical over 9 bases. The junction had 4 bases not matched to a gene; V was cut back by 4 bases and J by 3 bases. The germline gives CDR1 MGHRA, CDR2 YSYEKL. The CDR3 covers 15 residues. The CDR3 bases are TGCGCCAGCAGCCTATCGCGGGGGGGCTACAATGAGCAGTTCTTC. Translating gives CASSLSRGGYNEQFF.

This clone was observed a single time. The CDR3 nucleotides are TGTGCCTGGAGTGTCGCTGGAAACACCATATATTTT. It is translated as CAWSVAGNTIYF. The genes are TRBV30 and TRBJ1-3, with D unresolved. The V end was cut by 0 bases, the J end by 2 bases, with 2 bases between. CDR1 and CDR2 (germline): GTSNPN, SVGIG (reference sequence). This CDR3 has 12 amino acids.

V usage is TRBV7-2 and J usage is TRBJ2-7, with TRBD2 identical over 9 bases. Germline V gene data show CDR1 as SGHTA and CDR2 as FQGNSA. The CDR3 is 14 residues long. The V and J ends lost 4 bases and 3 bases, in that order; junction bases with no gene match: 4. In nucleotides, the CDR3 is TGTGCCAGCAGCTCAGGACTAGCGTACTACGAGCAGTACTTC. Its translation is CASSSGLAYYEQYF.

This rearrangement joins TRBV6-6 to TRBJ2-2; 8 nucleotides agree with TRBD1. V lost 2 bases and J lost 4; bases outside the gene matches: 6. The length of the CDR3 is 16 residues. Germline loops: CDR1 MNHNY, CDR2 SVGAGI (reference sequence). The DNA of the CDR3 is TGTGCCAGCAGTTACCGGACAGGGCGTAGCACCGGGGAGCTGTTTTTT. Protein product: CASSYRTGRSTGELFF.

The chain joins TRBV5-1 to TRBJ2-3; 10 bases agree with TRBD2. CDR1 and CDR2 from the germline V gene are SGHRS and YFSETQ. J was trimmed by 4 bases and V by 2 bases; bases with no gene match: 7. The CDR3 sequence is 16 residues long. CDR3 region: CASSLLAGNGADTQYF. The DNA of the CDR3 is TGCGCCAGCAGCTTACTAGCGGGGAATGGGGCAGATACGCAGTATTTT.